The 10 T cell receptor beta chains reported below all come from one sample, sequenced in a study of radiation and T cells in renal cell carcinoma. Treatment defined: 15 Gy SBRT to primary tumor, nephrectomy 4 weeks later. The method was immunoSEQ multiplex PCR; TCRdb's version includes in-frame clones alone and lacks a portion of them. The sample contains approximately 24,000 clones, 47% of which appear only once. The sequences come from tumor tissue, collected from a patient whose treatment included radiotherapy and nephrectomy. These TCRs come from a woman aged 45 to 65 with renal cell carcinoma.

The chain is built from TRBV9 and TRBJ2-3; D not certain. The germline gives CDR1 SGDLS, CDR2 YYNGEE. The CDR3 is 17 amino acids. The ends were cut back, 3 bases at V and 2 bases at J, with 19 bases in the middle. DNA for the CDR3: TGTGCCAGCAGCGCGGGCTCCTCGATTAGGCTCACAGATACGCAGTATTTT. This gives the protein CASSAGSSIRLTDTQYF.

This clone came up many times. This chain links TRBV2 with TRBJ1-5; perhaps TRBD1 as D (6 bases). The germline V gene encodes CDR1 SNHLY and CDR2 FYNNEI. The CDR3 has 14 residues. Trimming stripped 2 bases from V and 5 bases from J, with 10 bases between. CDR3 sequence: CASSETGYYQPQHF. CDR3 coding DNA: TGTGCCAGCAGTGAAACAGGGTACTATCAGCCCCAGCATTTT.

This clone showed up just a few times. The V call is TRBV5-4, the J call TRBJ2-1, with 10 bases aligning to TRBD2. After removal of 1 base from V and 0 bases from J, the junction contained 10 bases not matched to a gene. Per germline, CDR1 SGHNT and CDR2 YYREEE (reference sequence). There are 19 residues in the CDR3. CDR3 in DNA: TGTGCCAGCAGCTTGTTTGGTAGCGGGGGGCTTCGCTCCTACAATGAGCAGTTCTTC. It encodes CASSLFGSGGLRSYNEQFF. The full variable domain, with the rest looked up from reference TRBV5-4 and TRBJ2-1, is ETGVTQSPTHLIKTRGQQVTLRCSSQSGHNTVSWYQQALGQGPQFIFQYYREEENGRGNFPPRFSGLQFPNYSSELNVNALELDDSALYLCASSLFGSGGLRSYNEQFFGPGTRLTVL.

This clone was seen a few times. This rearrangement joins TRBV7-6 to TRBJ2-3; D gene uncertain. The ends were cut back, 5 bases at V and 12 bases at J, with 12 bases in the middle. This CDR3 comprises 11 residues. Germline V lookup: CDR1 SGHVS, CDR2 FNYEAQ. DNA of the CDR3: TGTGCCAGCAGCCCATTGGGCAGACAGTATTTT. It translates to CASSPLGRQYF.

The chain combines TRBV7-9 with TRBJ2-7; 7 nucleotides agree with TRBD1. Germline loops: CDR1 SEHNR, CDR2 FQNEAQ (reference sequence). There are 12 residues in the CDR3. J gave up 3 bases and V 7 bases, and 3 bases lay outside the gene matches. The CDR3 DNA reads TGTGCCAGCAAGGGACAGAACTACGAGCAGTACTTC. Translating it yields CASKGQNYEQYF.

This chain links TRBV5-5 with TRBJ1-2; perhaps TRBD1 as D (5 bases). Germline V gene lookup returns CDR1 SGHKS and CDR2 YYEKEE (reference sequence). Trimming stripped 2 bases from V and 10 bases from J, with 15 bases between. This CDR3 contains 13 residues. CDR3 protein: CASSFRQSLVYTF. The CDR3 DNA is TGTGCCAGCAGCTTCCGACAGTCTCTTGTCTACACCTTC. Full variable domain (outside the CDR3, taken from reference TRBV5-5 and TRBJ1-2): DAGVTQSPTHLIKTRGQQVTLRCSPISGHKSVSWYQQVLGQGPQFIFQYYEKEERGRGNFPDRFSARQFPNYSSELNVNALLLGDSALYLCASSFRQSLVYTFGSGTRLTVV.

The gene calls are TRBV4-1 and TRBJ1-5; D remains ambiguous. Trimming left V 1 base short and J 3 bases short, with 10 bases between. CDR1 MGHRA and CDR2 YSYEKL come from the germline V gene. The CDR3 consists of 15 residues. The CDR3 spells CASSQVNSDNQPQHF. The CDR3 DNA reads as TGCGCCAGCAGCCAAGTCAATAGCGACAATCAGCCCCAGCATTTT.

The V gene is TRBV7-9, the J gene TRBJ2-2, with 8 positions matching TRBD1. The CDR3 runs 16 residues. J lost 0 bases, V lost 5 bases, and 5 bases had no gene match. CDR1 and CDR2 from the germline V gene are SEHNR and FQNEAQ (reference sequence). CDR3 nucleotide sequence: TGTGCCAGCAGCCTTGGGACAGGCGCGAACACCGGGGAGCTGTTTTTT. Translated, it gives CASSLGTGANTGELFF.

The gene calls are TRBV14 and TRBJ1-3, with TRBD1 matching over 7 bases. Germline-derived CDR1 and CDR2 are SGHDN and FVKESK. After removal of 4 bases from V and 0 bases from J, the junction contained 6 bases not matched to a gene. The CDR3 is made up of 16 amino acids. The CDR3 spells CASSPKDRISGNTIYF. DNA of the CDR3: TGTGCCAGCAGCCCTAAGGACAGGATCTCTGGAAACACCATATATTTT.

A single count supports this clone. The J gene is TRBJ2-7, the V gene TRBV25-1; tentative D call: TRBD1 (6 bases). Trimming stripped 3 bases from V and 4 bases from J, with 10 bases between. Germline V gene sequence: CDR1 MGHDK, CDR2 SYGVNS. The CDR3 is 13 residues long. CDR3 in amino acids: CASSDFDRYEQYF. The CDR3 DNA reads TGTGCCAGCAGTGATTTCGACAGGTACGAGCAGTACTTC.